This is a list of T cell receptor beta chains from one sample in a study of T-cell memory formation after mild COVID-19. TCRdb recomputed calls from the 5' RACE reads with MiXCR, one row per CDR3 protein. The sample has approximately 430,000 distinct CDR3 sequences, less than 25% seen once. The sequenced material came from PBMCs or a T cell subset sorted from them (not recorded which). The source is an adult woman who had mild COVID-19 (a few samples of this study predate the infection). Cell type and time point are not known. Both conserved end residues are part of each CDR3. Each record gives: J gene, clone size, CDR3 length, D gene, V gene, CDR3 protein, CDR3 DNA. The D gene is left open where the match is weak. Only part of the rows carry a size: once, few, many, or a class if the clone is expanded.

TRBJ2-7,.,13,.,TRBV18,CASSLGDVNEQYF,TGTGCCAGCTCACTAGGGGACGTGAACGAGCAGTACTTC
TRBJ2-7,few,15,TRBD2,TRBV5-6,CASSPKGTSKYEQYF,TGTGCCAGCAGCCCCAAGGGGACTAGCAAATACGAGCAGTACTTC
TRBJ2-1,.,17,.,TRBV11-2,CASSLVESLQSYNEQFF,TGTGCCAGCAGCTTAGTCGAGAGCTTACAGTCCTACAATGAGCAGTTCTTC
TRBJ1-2,.,15,TRBD1,TRBV4-1,CASSHRDREAYGYTF,TGCGCCAGCAGCCATCGGGACAGGGAAGCCTATGGCTACACCTTC
TRBJ1-4,many,14,TRBD1,TRBV5-1,CASNDGTDNEKLFF,TGCGCCAGCAATGACGGGACAGATAATGAAAAACTGTTTTTT
TRBJ2-1,few,13,.,TRBV29-1,CSVRGVGFNEQFF,TGCAGCGTTCGGGGCGTTGGGTTCAATGAGCAGTTCTTC
TRBJ1-6,few,13,.,TRBV12-3/TRBV12-4,CASNIDPLLPLHF,TGTGCCAGCAACATCGACCCATTATTACCCCTCCACTTT
TRBJ2-1,.,16,TRBD2,TRBV7-9,CASSSTGLADYNEQFF,TGTGCCAGCAGCTCAACGGGGCTAGCGGACTACAATGAGCAGTTCTTC
TRBJ2-7,few,14,.,TRBV12-3/TRBV12-4,CASSPRVASYEQYF,TGTGCCAGCAGTCCCAGGGTTGCCTCCTACGAGCAGTACTTC
TRBJ1-1,.,14,TRBD1,TRBV7-2,CASRWGQGVTEAFF,TGTGCCAGCAGGTGGGGACAGGGCGTCACTGAAGCTTTCTTT
TRBJ1-2,few,15,.,TRBV5-5,CASSLDVDSRYGYTF,TGTGCCAGCAGCTTGGATGTGGACAGCCGCTATGGCTACACCTTC
TRBJ1-1,.,11,.,TRBV29-1,CSVEVNTEAFF,TGCAGCGTTGAGGTTAACACTGAAGCTTTCTTT
TRBJ1-5,few,12,.,TRBV19,CASNSGLFSQHF,TGTGCCAGTAATTCGGGTCTGTTTTCCCAGCATTTT
TRBJ1-2,few,14,.,TRBV30,CAWSITEELYGYTF,TGTGCCTGGAGTATCACCGAGGAACTCTATGGCTACACCTTC
TRBJ2-7,.,16,TRBD2,TRBV9,CASSRTSGSPSYEQYF,TGTGCCAGCAGCCGAACTAGCGGGAGCCCGTCATACGAGCAGTACTTC
TRBJ2-3,.,15,.,TRBV27,CASRPGQPSTDTQYF,TGTGCCAGCAGACCCGGACAGCCTAGCACAGATACGCAGTATTTT
TRBJ2-5,.,14,.,TRBV9,CASSVNVDQETQYF,TGTGCCAGCAGTGTAAATGTGGATCAAGAGACCCAGTACTTC
TRBJ2-5,.,14,.,TRBV7-2,CASSSGGFQETQYF,TGTGCCAGCAGCTCCGGCGGGTTCCAAGAGACCCAGTACTTC
TRBJ1-6,few,13,.,TRBV7-6,CASSLNLDPPLHF,TGTGCCAGCAGCTTGAACTTGGATCCACCCCTCCACTTT
TRBJ2-7,few,19,TRBD2,TRBV10-3,CAISSSLAGGFSIPGEQYF,TGTGCCATCAGTAGTAGCCTAGCGGGAGGCTTTTCAATCCCTGGCGAGCAGTACTTC
TRBJ2-7,.,16,TRBD2,TRBV5-1,CASSAGLAKTSYEQYF,TGCGCCAGCAGCGCAGGACTAGCGAAAACCTCCTACGAGCAGTACTTC
TRBJ1-1,few,17,.,TRBV3-1,CASSQAGALRFGTEAFF,TGTGCCAGCAGCCAAGCAGGGGCCTTGCGTTTTGGCACTGAAGCTTTCTTT
TRBJ2-5,.,15,TRBD1,TRBV20-1,CSATQTGTGWETQYF,TGCAGTGCTACGCAAACGGGGACAGGGTGGGAGACCCAGTACTTC
TRBJ1-2,.,16,TRBD1,TRBV12-3/TRBV12-4,CASSITGGQRHYGYTF,TGTGCCAGCAGTATAACAGGGGGCCAGAGACACTATGGCTACACCTTC
TRBJ1-5,.,19,TRBD1,TRBV2,CASSPPGDRAEYSNQPQHF,TGTGCCAGCAGTCCGCCAGGGGACAGGGCGGAGTATAGCAATCAGCCCCAGCATTTT
TRBJ2-1,.,14,.,TRBV6-2/TRBV6-3,CASSYYGDHNEQFF,TGTGCCAGCAGTTACTACGGCGACCACAATGAGCAGTTCTTC
TRBJ2-3,.,13,.,TRBV24-1,CATSDPDSPTQYF,TGTGCCACCAGTGACCCGGACAGTCCCACGCAGTATTTT
TRBJ2-5,.,16,.,TRBV6-4,CASSDSIRQVQETQYF,TGTGCCAGCAGTGACTCGATACGGCAGGTTCAAGAGACCCAGTACTTC
TRBJ1-2,.,13,.,TRBV14,CASSQDYNYGYTF,TGTGCCAGCAGCCAAGACTATAACTATGGCTACACCTTC
TRBJ1-5,.,14,.,TRBV20-1,CSAGDSYSNQPQHF,TGCAGTGCTGGCGACAGCTATAGCAATCAGCCCCAGCATTTT
TRBJ1-5,.,14,TRBD1,TRBV12-3/TRBV12-4,CASSLTGEEQPQHF,TGTGCCAGCAGCCTGACAGGGGAGGAACAGCCCCAGCATTTT
TRBJ2-3,.,13,.,TRBV20-1,CSIPVEYTDTQYF,TGCAGTATCCCGGTGGAGTACACAGATACGCAGTATTTT
TRBJ2-7,few,15,TRBD1,TRBV24-1,CATSDRRDRSYEQYF,TGTGCCACCAGTGATCGCCGGGACAGATCCTACGAGCAGTACTTC
TRBJ2-3,once,13,.,TRBV6-2/TRBV6-3,CASSQGSGGPQYF,TGTGCCAGCAGCCAAGGATCAGGAGGCCCGCAGTATTTT
TRBJ2-6,few,16,.,TRBV5-6,CASSFSSYSGANVLTF,TGTGCCAGCAGCTTCAGTTCTTACTCTGGGGCCAACGTCCTGACTTTC
TRBJ2-4,.,13,.,TRBV6-2/TRBV6-3,CASKGPAKNIQYF,TGTGCCAGCAAAGGACCAGCCAAAAACATTCAGTACTTC
TRBJ2-2,once,17,TRBD2,TRBV3-1,CASSQGLAGATTGELFF,TGTGCCAGCAGCCAGGGACTAGCGGGGGCGACCACCGGGGAGCTGTTTTTT
TRBJ2-1,few,13,TRBD2,TRBV12-3/TRBV12-4,CASSFGLVHEQFF,TGTGCCAGCAGTTTCGGACTAGTCCACGAGCAGTTCTTC
TRBJ2-1,.,16,.,TRBV20-1,CSALGRGGSSYNEQFF,TGCAGTGCTCTTGGGCGTGGAGGGAGCTCCTACAATGAGCAGTTCTTC
TRBJ2-1,few,18,.,TRBV7-3,CASSLNGGPWSSYNEQFF,TGTGCCAGCAGCTTAAATGGGGGGCCCTGGAGCTCCTACAATGAGCAGTTCTTC
TRBJ1-2,many,14,TRBD1,TRBV10-3,CAISWTGELSGYTF,TGTGCCATCAGTTGGACAGGGGAGCTGTCTGGCTACACCTTC
TRBJ2-5,few,18,TRBD2,TRBV18,CASSPNNLAGAHGETQYF,TGTGCCAGCTCACCGAATAATCTAGCGGGCGCCCACGGAGAGACCCAGTACTTC